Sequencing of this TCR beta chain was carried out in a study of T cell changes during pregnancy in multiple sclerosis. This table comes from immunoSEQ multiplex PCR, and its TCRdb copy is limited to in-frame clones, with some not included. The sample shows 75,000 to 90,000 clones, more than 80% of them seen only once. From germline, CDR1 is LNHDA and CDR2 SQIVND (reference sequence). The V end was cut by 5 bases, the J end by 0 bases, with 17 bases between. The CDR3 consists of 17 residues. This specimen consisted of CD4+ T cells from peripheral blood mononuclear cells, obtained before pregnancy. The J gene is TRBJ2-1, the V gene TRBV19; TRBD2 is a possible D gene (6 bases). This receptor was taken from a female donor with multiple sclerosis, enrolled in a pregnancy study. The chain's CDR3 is CASSSGRGLSSYNEQFF. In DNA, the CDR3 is TGTGCCAGTAGTTCCGGGAGAGGATTAAGCTCCTACAATGAGCAGTTCTTC.